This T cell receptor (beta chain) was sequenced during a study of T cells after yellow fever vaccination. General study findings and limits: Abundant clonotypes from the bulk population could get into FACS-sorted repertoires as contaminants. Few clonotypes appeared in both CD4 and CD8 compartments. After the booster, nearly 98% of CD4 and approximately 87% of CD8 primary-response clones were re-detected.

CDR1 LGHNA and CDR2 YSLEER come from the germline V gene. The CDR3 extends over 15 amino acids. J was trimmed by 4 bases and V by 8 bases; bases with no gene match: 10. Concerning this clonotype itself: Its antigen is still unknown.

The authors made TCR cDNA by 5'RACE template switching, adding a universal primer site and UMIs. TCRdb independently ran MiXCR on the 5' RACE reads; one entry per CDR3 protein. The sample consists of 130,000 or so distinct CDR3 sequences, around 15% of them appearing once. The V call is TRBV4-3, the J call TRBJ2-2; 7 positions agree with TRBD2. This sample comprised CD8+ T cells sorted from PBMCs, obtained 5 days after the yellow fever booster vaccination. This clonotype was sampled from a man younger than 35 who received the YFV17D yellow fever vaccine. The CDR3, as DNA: TGCGCCAGCGGCGAGAGCGGGGACCGCACCGGGGAGCTGTTTTTT. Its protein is CASGESGDRTGELFF.